The 27 T cell receptor beta chains below all came from one sample that was sequenced in a study of shared clonotypes between healthy human individuals. Libraries were prepared by immunoSEQ multiplex PCR; TCRdb keeps only in-frame clonotypes and omits some of them. The table records about 1.5 million clones, around 95% of them present only once. Sequencing input: naive CD4+ T cells sorted from blood. Subset of the sample: CD45RA+ positively selected. These TCRs come from a man aged 25-45 years in good health.

The rearrangement links TRBV19 to TRBJ2-1; TRBD1 might be the D (5 bases). Germline V CDR1 and CDR2: LNHDA, SQIVND (reference sequence). V was shortened by 3 bases and J by 10 bases, with 16 bases between the two germline ends. The CDR3 totals 14 residues. Here the CDR3 reads CASSMTTESGEQFF. In DNA, the CDR3 is TGTGCCAGTAGTATGACGACAGAGTCAGGGGAGCAGTTCTTC.

The chain combines TRBV18 with TRBJ1-4; maybe TRBD1 (5 bases). CDR3 length: 15 amino acids. V lost 5 bases and J lost 7, with 17 bases in between. Germline V gene data show CDR1 as KGHSH and CDR2 as LQKENI. The CDR3 DNA reads TGTGCCAGCTCAAAACCGACCGGGGCGGGTGAAAAACTGTTTTTT. This codes for CASSKPTGAGEKLFF. Combining the CDR3 with reference TRBV18 and TRBJ1-4 gives the whole variable domain NAGVMQNPRHLVRRRGQEARLRCSPMKGHSHVYWYRQLPEEGLKFMVYLQKENIIDESGMPKERFSAEFPKEGPSILRIQQVVRGDSAAYFCASSKPTGAGEKLFFGSGTQLSVL.

The DNA for the CDR3 is TGTGCCAGTGGGGAGGGCCGCACAGATACGCAGTATTTT. Protein product: CASGEGRTDTQYF. The chain recombines TRBV19 with TRBJ2-3; 7 nucleotides line up with TRBD2. Trimming removed 8 bases from V and 1 base from J; junction bases left unmatched: 3. Germline-derived CDR1 and CDR2 are LNHDA and SQIVND (reference sequence). CDR3 length: 13 residues.

The V call is TRBV18, the J call TRBJ2-7; maybe TRBD1 (6 bases). Germline CDR1 reads KGHSH; CDR2 reads LQKENI. Trimming stripped 2 bases from V and 2 bases from J, with 16 bases between. The CDR3 runs 16 residues. CDR3 sequence reads: CASSPLAGVSAYEQYF. DNA for the CDR3: TGTGCCAGCTCACCATTGGCAGGGGTTAGCGCCTACGAGCAGTACTTC. Combining the CDR3 with reference TRBV18 and TRBJ2-7 gives the whole variable domain NAGVMQNPRHLVRRRGQEARLRCSPMKGHSHVYWYRQLPEEGLKFMVYLQKENIIDESGMPKERFSAEFPKEGPSILRIQQVVRGDSAAYFCASSPLAGVSAYEQYFGPGTRLTVT.

This chain joins TRBV7-8 and TRBJ1-1; D uncertain. CDR1 SGHVS and CDR2 FQNEAQ come from the germline V gene. There are 14 residues in the CDR3. Trimming shortened V by 3 bases and J by 4 bases, and 12 bases separated the two germline ends. The CDR3: CASSFGFLSTEAFF. The CDR3 region has the DNA TGTGCCAGCAGCTTCGGTTTCTTGAGCACTGAAGCTTTCTTT.

CDR3 bases: TGTGCCAGCAGTGAGGTAACAGGTGCTAGAGAAAAACTGTTTTTT. Translated: CASSEVTGAREKLFF. The chain uses TRBV25-1 and TRBJ1-4; a possible D gene is TRBD1 (5 bases). There are 15 residues in the CDR3. Germline lookup yields CDR1 MGHDK and CDR2 SYGVNS. The V and J ends lost 3 bases and 8 bases respectively, with 16 bases between them.

The V call is TRBV2, the J call TRBJ2-7, with no clear D. Trimming left V 2 bases short and J 2 bases short, with 10 bases between. The CDR3 length is 14 residues. Germline V gene lookup returns CDR1 SNHLY and CDR2 FYNNEI. Here the CDR3 reads CASSERVGAYEQYF. CDR3 nucleotides: TGTGCCAGCAGTGAAAGGGTCGGTGCCTACGAGCAGTACTTC.

The chain uses TRBV5-1 and TRBJ2-7; TRBD2 matches 9 bases. Germline CDR1 SGHRS, CDR2 YFSETQ. V trimming: 1 base; J trimming: 4 bases; junction bases outside the gene matches: 6. The CDR3 has 15 amino acids. CDR3 DNA sequence: TGCGCCAGCAGCTTGTCCTCTAGCGGGAATTACGAGCAGTACTTC. Its translation is CASSLSSSGNYEQYF.

The chain is built from TRBV5-1 and TRBJ2-1; a possible D gene is TRBD1 (7 bases). In germline, CDR1 is SGHRS, CDR2 YFSETQ. V lost 0 bases, J lost 0 bases, and 13 bases lay in between. This CDR3 has 17 amino acids. The DNA for the CDR3 is TGCGCCAGCAGCTTGGGACAGGGACTCGGCTCCTACAATGAGCAGTTCTTC. It encodes CASSLGQGLGSYNEQFF.

The rearrangement links TRBV9 to TRBJ2-5; weak D call: TRBD1 (6 bases). In germline, CDR1 is SGDLS, CDR2 YYNGEE. CDR3 length: 15 amino acids. Trimming took 2 bases from V and 4 from J, leaving 15 bases between them. CDR3 sequence reads: CASSVGAGTGETQYF. The CDR3 DNA is TGTGCCAGCAGCGTGGGGGCCGGGACCGGAGAGACCCAGTACTTC. The full variable domain, in which reference TRBV9 and TRBJ2-5 provide the parts outside the CDR3, is DSGVTQTPKHLITATGQRVTLRCSPRSGDLSVYWYQQSLDQGLQFLIQYYNGEERAKGNILERFSAQQFPDLHSELNLSSLELGDSALYFCASSVGAGTGETQYFGPGTRLLVL.

This clone was seen once. J is TRBJ2-7 and V is TRBV29-1, with D possibly TRBD2 on 5 matching bases. Trimming removed 7 bases at V and 3 bases at J, with 19 bases between. Germline V lookup: CDR1 SQVTM, CDR2 ANQGSEA. The length of the CDR3 is 14 residues. This CDR3 is CSAAEGGRYYEQYF. DNA for the CDR3: TGCAGCGCAGCCGAAGGAGGACGCTACTACGAGCAGTACTTC.

The chain couples TRBV7-8 to TRBJ2-3; no clear D gene. Trimming left V 2 bases short and J 0 bases short, with 15 bases between. Germline V CDR1 and CDR2: SGHVS, FQNEAQ. The CDR3 extends over 17 amino acids. As DNA, the CDR3 is TGTGCCAGCAGCTTACGGCGGCTGATGCCTAGCACAGATACGCAGTATTTT. It is translated as CASSLRRLMPSTDTQYF.

The V call is TRBV18, the J call TRBJ2-1; TRBD2 might be the D (5 bases). The CDR3 runs to 12 residues. V lost 6 bases and J 7 bases, leaving 10 bases between the germline ends. Germline CDR1 reads KGHSH; CDR2 reads LQKENI. In nucleotides, the CDR3 is TGTGCCAGCTCGGACCAGCGGAATGAGCAGTTCTTC. Translating gives CASSDQRNEQFF.

The rearrangement links TRBV6-5 to TRBJ1-1; a possible D gene is TRBD1 (6 bases). V gave up 2 bases and J gave up 5 bases, with 12 bases separating them. Germline CDR1 MNHEY, CDR2 SVGAGI. The CDR3 spans 14 residues. The CDR3 loop is CASSYGARGTEAFF. In DNA form, the CDR3 reads TGTGCCAGCAGTTACGGGGCGAGGGGGACTGAAGCTTTCTTT.

J is TRBJ2-7 and V is TRBV5-4; D might be TRBD1 or TRBD2, each matching 6 bases. The germline V and J ends were trimmed by 0 bases and 0 bases, with 13 bases remaining between them. CDR3 size: 16 residues. Germline values: CDR1 SGHNT, CDR2 YYREEE (reference sequence). CDR3 sequence: CASSLAGGQLSYEQYF. As DNA, the CDR3 is TGTGCCAGCAGCTTGGCCGGGGGACAACTCTCCTACGAGCAGTACTTC.

V gene TRBV7-9 combines with J gene TRBJ2-6; 10 bases agree with TRBD1. CDR3 length: 17 residues. Germline CDR1 and CDR2: SEHNR and FQNEAQ (reference sequence). Trimming removed 1 base from V and 8 bases from J; junction bases left unmatched: 8. This CDR3 reads CASSLVGGQGITNVLTF. CDR3 bases: TGTGCCAGCAGCTTAGTAGGGGGACAGGGGATCACCAACGTCCTGACTTTC.

This chain connects TRBV7-9 to TRBJ1-1; TRBD1 might be the D (5 bases). The CDR3 is 11 amino acids. Trimming took 5 bases from V and 7 from J, leaving 8 bases between them. CDR1 is SEHNR and CDR2 is FQNEAQ in the germline V gene (reference sequence). The CDR3 DNA sequence: TGTGCCAGCAGCCTAGGGGATGAAGCTTTCTTT. It codes for CASSLGDEAFF.

V and J are TRBV18 and TRBJ1-3, with D maybe TRBD1 (5 bases). The CDR3 extends over 17 amino acids. V was trimmed by 6 bases and J by 0 bases, leaving 18 bases between them. Germline V gene data show CDR1 as KGHSH and CDR2 as LQKENI. The CDR3 bases are TGTGCCAGCTCCGGAATAATGCAGGGTCTCTCTGGAAACACCATATATTTT. Translating gives CASSGIMQGLSGNTIYF.

The rearrangement joins TRBV11-3 to TRBJ2-1; D unresolved. The CDR3 contains 13 residues. Between the trimmed V and J ends, which lost 9 bases and 8 bases, there was a span of 17 bases. CDR1 is SGHNT, CDR2 YENEEA, per germline. CDR3: CARVSLILHEQFF. The CDR3 DNA is TGTGCCAGAGTTAGTCTCATTCTCCATGAGCAGTTCTTC.

The chain carries TRBV29-1 and TRBJ2-1; no definite D call. This CDR3 is built from 11 residues. The V and J ends lost 6 bases and 6 bases respectively, with 9 bases between them. Looked up from germline, CDR1 is SQVTM and CDR2 is ANQGSEA. The CDR3 nucleotides are TGCAGCGTATCCTGGGTCAATGAGCAGTTCTTC. This gives the protein CSVSWVNEQFF.

The genes are TRBV27 and TRBJ2-3; TRBD2 matches at 8 bases. This CDR3 has 13 amino acids. The V segment lost 2 bases and the J segment 8 bases; nucleotides outside the gene matches: 3. CDR1 and CDR2 from the germline V gene are MNHEY and SMNVEV (reference sequence). CDR3 nucleotides: TGTGCCAGCAGTTTAACTAGCGGTGTTACGCAGTATTTT. Amino acids: CASSLTSGVTQYF.

The CDR3 protein is CASSPAYPGVYEQYF. CDR3 nucleotide sequence: TGTGCCAGCAGTCCAGCGTACCCCGGGGTCTACGAGCAGTACTTC. The chain recombines TRBV28 with TRBJ2-7, with D perhaps TRBD2 (5 bases). Germline assignment: CDR1 MDHEN and CDR2 SYDVKM. The CDR3 consists of 15 residues. V lost 5 bases to trimming and J lost 3 bases, with 17 bases between them.

The chain couples TRBV30 to TRBJ2-2, with D possibly matching TRBD1 (5 bases). The V end was cut by 8 bases, the J end by 1 base, with 8 bases between. This CDR3 spans 12 amino acids. CDR1 and CDR2 (germline): GTSNPN, SVGIG (reference sequence). The CDR3 spells CAEDKNTGELFF. For the CDR3, the DNA is TGTGCCGAGGACAAGAACACCGGGGAGCTGTTTTTT.

The rearrangement links TRBV28 to TRBJ2-3, with TRBD2 as a possible D gene (5 bases). This CDR3 has 12 residues. V lost 7 bases and J lost 8, with 13 bases in between. The germline CDR1 and CDR2 sequences are MDHEN and SYDVKM. CDR3 nucleotides: TGTGCCAGCATCACAGCCGCGGGTACGCAGTATTTT. This gives the protein CASITAAGTQYF.

This chain links TRBV19 with TRBJ2-3; a weak D match, TRBD2 (6 bases). The V end lost 3 bases, the J end lost 3 bases, and 16 bases lay between the germline ends. This CDR3 region has 16 residues. Germline V gene sequence: CDR1 LNHDA, CDR2 SQIVND (reference sequence). The CDR3 coding sequence is TGTGCCAGTAGTATGGAGCCGGGACTCAGGACAGATACGCAGTATTTT. Translating it yields CASSMEPGLRTDTQYF.

This clone came up once. The chain carries TRBV18 and TRBJ1-2; 9 nucleotides line up with TRBD1. This CDR3 is built from 17 residues. Trimming removed 3 bases from V and 5 bases from J; junction bases left unmatched: 13. Per germline, CDR1 KGHSH and CDR2 LQKENI. The CDR3 here is CASSPTGGVPSRYGYTF. The CDR3 DNA follows: TGTGCCAGCTCACCGACAGGGGGAGTTCCTTCTAGGTATGGCTACACCTTC. Complete variable domain (other parts from reference TRBV18 and TRBJ1-2): NAGVMQNPRHLVRRRGQEARLRCSPMKGHSHVYWYRQLPEEGLKFMVYLQKENIIDESGMPKERFSAEFPKEGPSILRIQQVVRGDSAAYFCASSPTGGVPSRYGYTFGSGTRLTVV.

V is TRBV5-1 and J is TRBJ2-7; 7 bases line up with TRBD1. Germline V gene data show CDR1 as SGHRS and CDR2 as YFSETQ. The CDR3 spans 15 residues. V trimming: 3 bases; J trimming: 1 base; junction bases outside the gene matches: 7. CDR3: CASSWDSLGSYEQYF. The CDR3 DNA is TGCGCCAGCAGCTGGGACAGCTTAGGGTCCTACGAGCAGTACTTC.